Each of the 12 T cell receptor beta chains below was sequenced from the same sample in a study of T cells after yellow fever vaccination. TCRdb reanalysed the 5' RACE reads using MiXCR and keeps one entry per CDR3 protein. Counted here are under 80,000 distinct CDR3 sequences, roughly 7.3% occurring once; the ten biggest clones make up 36%. The source material was CD8+ T cells sorted from PBMCs, sampled 15 days after the yellow fever booster vaccination. These receptors were collected from a man aged 25 to 40 who received the YFV17D yellow fever vaccine.

The sample holds a few counts of this clonotype. The V gene is TRBV7-7, the J gene TRBJ2-1; maybe TRBD2 (5 bases). This CDR3 region has 17 residues. The V end was cut by 0 bases, the J end by 0 bases, with 12 bases between. CDR1 and CDR2 from the germline V gene are SSHAT and FNYEAQ (reference sequence). The CDR3 coding sequence is TGTGCCAGCAGCTTAGCGGTTGAGGGCCCCTCCTACAATGAGCAGTTCTTC. Translation: CASSLAVEGPSYNEQFF.

This clonotype was observed many times. This chain connects TRBV3-1 to TRBJ2-1; D might be TRBD1 (5 bases). Trimming stripped 4 bases from V and 5 bases from J, with 18 bases between. Germline V lookup: CDR1 LGHDT, CDR2 YNNKEL (reference sequence). The CDR3 is made up of 16 amino acids. The CDR3 nucleotides read TGTGCCAGCAGCCTCCCAGTGGGGCGGAGCAACAATGAGCAGTTCTTC. It translates to CASSLPVGRSNNEQFF.

At least ten counts were recorded for this clonotype. The V and J genes are TRBV7-8 and TRBJ2-7, with D unclear. The V gene lost 0 bases and the J gene lost 3 bases, with 6 bases spanning the gap. Looked up from germline, CDR1 is SGHVS and CDR2 is FQNEAQ. This CDR3 spans 13 amino acids. CDR3 sequence reads: CASSLAGDYEQYF. CDR3 DNA sequence: TGTGCCAGCAGCTTAGCTGGGGACTACGAGCAGTACTTC.

This clonotype was seen repeatedly, ten times or more. The chain has TRBV5-1 and TRBJ2-1; 7 positions agree with TRBD2. V was pared by 2 bases and J by 5 bases, with 4 bases of the junction left unmatched. CDR1 is SGHRS and CDR2 is YFSETQ in the germline V gene. The CDR3 has 14 amino acids. The CDR3 coding sequence is TGCGCCAGCAGCTTATGGGGGAGGGACAATGAGCAGTTCTTC. Residues: CASSLWGRDNEQFF.

This clonotype was seen at least ten times. V usage is TRBV9 and J usage is TRBJ1-2; D unclear. Germline loops: CDR1 SGDLS, CDR2 YYNGEE. The CDR3 contains 17 residues. Trimming left V 1 base short and J 0 bases short, with 16 bases between. CDR3 amino acids: CASSVFPGPPPNYGYTF. The CDR3 bases are TGTGCCAGCAGCGTATTTCCAGGTCCTCCTCCTAACTATGGCTACACCTTC.

There are a few counts of this clonotype. J is TRBJ2-1 and V is TRBV11-2, with TRBD2 matching 11 bases. V trimming: 1 base; J trimming: 4 bases; junction bases outside the gene matches: 6. The CDR3 covers 17 residues. Germline V CDR1 and CDR2: SGHAT, FQNNGV. The CDR3 loop is CASSLVLTSGVYNEQFF. For the CDR3, the DNA is TGTGCCAGCAGCTTAGTCTTGACTAGCGGGGTTTACAATGAGCAGTTCTTC.

The rearrangement uses TRBV5-1 and TRBJ1-1; no firm D call. The CDR3 consists of 13 residues. Germline-derived CDR1 and CDR2 are SGHRS and YFSETQ. V was clipped by 1 base and J by 1 base, with 5 bases between them. The CDR3 spells CASSLWGNTEAFF. CDR3 bases: TGCGCCAGCAGCTTGTGGGGGAACACTGAAGCTTTCTTT.

This clonotype came up many times. The chain is built from TRBV15 and TRBJ2-7, with 8 positions matching TRBD2. The CDR3 extends over 14 amino acids. Losses at the gene ends were 7 bases for V and 1 base for J; bases not matched to a gene: 6. CDR1 is LNHNV and CDR2 is YYDKDF in the germline V gene (reference sequence). The CDR3 DNA sequence: TGTGCCACCAACGATGCGGGGGGATCCTACGAGCAGTACTTC. Translated, it gives CATNDAGGSYEQYF.

This clonotype was detected many times. The chain combines TRBV25-1 with TRBJ2-7; no definite D call. The germline CDR1 and CDR2 sequences are MGHDK and SYGVNS. Trimming took off 2 bases at V and 6 bases at J, with 8 bases between the two ends. The CDR3 is made up of 12 amino acids. The CDR3 sequence is CASSERMAEQYF. The CDR3 nucleotides read TGTGCCAGCAGTGAAAGAATGGCCGAGCAGTACTTC.

Ten or more counts support this clonotype. The chain couples TRBV15 to TRBJ1-2; D is unclear. Germline loops: CDR1 LNHNV, CDR2 YYDKDF (reference sequence). The V end was cut by 0 bases, the J end by 7 bases, with 12 bases between. This CDR3 contains 14 residues. CDR3 sequence reads: CATSRDTGMAGYTF. The DNA of the CDR3 is TGTGCCACCAGCAGAGATACCGGTATGGCTGGCTACACCTTC.

This clonotype came up many times. The V and J genes are TRBV6-1 and TRBJ2-5; 10 nucleotides align to TRBD1. The CDR3 is made up of 16 amino acids. J was trimmed by 5 bases and V by 1 base; bases with no gene match: 7. Germline lookup yields CDR1 MNHNS and CDR2 SASEGT. The CDR3 reads CASSEGWTGGAETQYF. The CDR3 DNA is TGTGCCAGCAGTGAAGGATGGACAGGGGGGGCGGAGACCCAGTACTTC.

Only a few counts were recorded for this clonotype. The chain couples TRBV7-2 to TRBJ2-1; 11 nucleotides align to TRBD1. V lost 3 bases to trimming and J lost 4 bases; unmatched junction nucleotides: 5. Per germline, CDR1 SGHTA and CDR2 FQGNSA. The CDR3 is made up of 16 amino acids. Here the CDR3 DNA reads TGTGCCAGCAGCTTTCCGGGACAGGGGGTGTACAATGAGCAGTTCTTC. Translating it yields CASSFPGQGVYNEQFF.